The T cell receptor beta chain under discussion was sequenced for a study of cytotoxic CD8 clonotypes in ibrutinib-treated CLL. Across the study: Outcomes included around 24 partial and 2 complete responses; after median around 5.5 years, roughly 14 stayed remitted and 12 progressed. Study conclusions and caveats: Clonality, elevated at ibrutinib response, dropped back toward baseline at progression.

Depth targeted 1 in 200,000 to 1 in 1 million T cells, averaging 10x coverage per clonotype. TCRdb's copy holds only in-frame clones and misses some; the assay was immunoSEQ multiplex PCR. The sample includes 60,000 to 95,000 clones, roughly 80% of them seen just once. A word on this clone: Its specificity is unknown.

Germline CDR1 MNHNY, CDR2 SVGAGI (reference sequence). V was clipped by 5 bases and J by 5 bases; unmatched bases: 3. The CDR3 spans 15 residues. This chain connects TRBV6-6 to TRBJ2-2, with 12 positions matching TRBD1. The sample consisted of PBMCs, taken after 24 months of ibrutinib treatment. This sequence was found in a human donor with chronic lymphocytic leukemia. The CDR3 region is CASSRDRGRTGELFF. DNA for the CDR3: TGTGCCAGCAGTAGGGACAGGGGGCGGACCGGGGAGCTGTTTTTT.